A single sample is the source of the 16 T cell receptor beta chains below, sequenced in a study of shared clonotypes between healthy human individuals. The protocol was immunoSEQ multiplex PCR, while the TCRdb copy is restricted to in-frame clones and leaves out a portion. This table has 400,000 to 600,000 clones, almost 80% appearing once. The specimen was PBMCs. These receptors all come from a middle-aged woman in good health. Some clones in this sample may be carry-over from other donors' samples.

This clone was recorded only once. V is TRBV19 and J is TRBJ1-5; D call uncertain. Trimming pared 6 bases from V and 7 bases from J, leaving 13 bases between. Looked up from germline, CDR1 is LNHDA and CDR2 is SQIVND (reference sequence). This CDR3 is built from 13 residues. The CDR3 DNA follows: TGTGCCAGTAGAACCCTTATCGGACAGCCCCAGCATTTT. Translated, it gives CASRTLIGQPQHF.

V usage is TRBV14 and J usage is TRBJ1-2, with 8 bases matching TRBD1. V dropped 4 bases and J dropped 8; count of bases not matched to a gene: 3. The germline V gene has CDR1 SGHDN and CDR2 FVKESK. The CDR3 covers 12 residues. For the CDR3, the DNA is TGTGCCAGCAGCCGGACAGGGCGAGGCTACACCTTC. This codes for CASSRTGRGYTF.

The CDR3 DNA reads as TGTGCCAGCAGCCAAGTCTGGACAGGATCCTACGAGCAGTACTTC. Its protein product is CASSQVWTGSYEQYF. The rearrangement uses TRBV4-2 and TRBJ2-7; 7 bases agree with TRBD1. V lost 1 base and J lost 1; bases outside the gene matches: 4. CDR1 is LGHNA, CDR2 YNFKEQ, per germline. The CDR3 loop spans 15 amino acids.

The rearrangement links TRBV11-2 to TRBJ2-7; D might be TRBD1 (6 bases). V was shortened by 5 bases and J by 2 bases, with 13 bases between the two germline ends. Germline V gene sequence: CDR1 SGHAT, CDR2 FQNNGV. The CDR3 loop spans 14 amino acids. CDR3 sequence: CASSANRAPYEQYF. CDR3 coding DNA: TGTGCCAGCAGCGCAAACAGGGCCCCCTACGAGCAGTACTTC.

DNA of the CDR3: TGTGCCAGCAGCTTGAGGAGGATCGGGGAGCTGTTTTTT. Translating gives CASSLRRIGELFF. The chain links TRBV7-2 to TRBJ2-2, with D tentatively TRBD2 (5 bases). This CDR3 is 13 amino acids long. Per germline, CDR1 SGHTA and CDR2 FQGNSA. Trimming cost V 3 bases and J 7 bases, with 9 bases left between them.

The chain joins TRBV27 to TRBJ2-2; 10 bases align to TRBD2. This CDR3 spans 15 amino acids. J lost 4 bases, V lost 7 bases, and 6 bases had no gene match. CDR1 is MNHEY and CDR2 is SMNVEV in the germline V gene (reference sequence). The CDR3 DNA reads TGTGCCAGCATCCGGACTAGCGGTGGCACCGGGGAGCTGTTTTTT. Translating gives CASIRTSGGTGELFF.

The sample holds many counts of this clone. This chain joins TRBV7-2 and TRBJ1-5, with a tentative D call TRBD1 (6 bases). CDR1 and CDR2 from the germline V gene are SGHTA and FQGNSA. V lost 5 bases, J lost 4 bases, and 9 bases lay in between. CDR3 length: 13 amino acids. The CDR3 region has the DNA TGTGCCAGCAGCCGGGACACAAATCAGCCCCAGCATTTT. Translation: CASSRDTNQPQHF. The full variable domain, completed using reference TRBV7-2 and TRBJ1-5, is GAGVSQSPSNKVTEKGKDVELRCDPISGHTALYWYRQSLGQGLEFLIYFQGNSAPDKSGLPSDRFSAERTGGSVSTLTIQRTQQEDSAVYLCASSRDTNQPQHFGDGTRLSIL.

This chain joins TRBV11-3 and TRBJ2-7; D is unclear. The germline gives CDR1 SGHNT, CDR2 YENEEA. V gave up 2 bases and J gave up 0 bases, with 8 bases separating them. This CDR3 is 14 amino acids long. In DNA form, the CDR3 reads TGTGCCAGCAGCTTACCAGCAAGCTCCTACGAGCAGTACTTC. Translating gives CASSLPASSYEQYF.

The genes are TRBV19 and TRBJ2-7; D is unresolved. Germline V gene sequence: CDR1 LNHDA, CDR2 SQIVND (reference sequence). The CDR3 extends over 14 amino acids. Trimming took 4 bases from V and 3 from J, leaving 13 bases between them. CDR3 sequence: CASSTRPFGYEQYF. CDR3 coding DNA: TGTGCCAGTAGTACTCGACCATTCGGCTACGAGCAGTACTTC.

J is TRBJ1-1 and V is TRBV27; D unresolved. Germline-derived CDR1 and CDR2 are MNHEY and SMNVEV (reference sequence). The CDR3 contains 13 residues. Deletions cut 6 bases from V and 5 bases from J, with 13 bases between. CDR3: CASSPLVRTEAFF. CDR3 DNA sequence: TGTGCCAGCAGCCCCCTGGTCAGGACTGAAGCTTTCTTT.

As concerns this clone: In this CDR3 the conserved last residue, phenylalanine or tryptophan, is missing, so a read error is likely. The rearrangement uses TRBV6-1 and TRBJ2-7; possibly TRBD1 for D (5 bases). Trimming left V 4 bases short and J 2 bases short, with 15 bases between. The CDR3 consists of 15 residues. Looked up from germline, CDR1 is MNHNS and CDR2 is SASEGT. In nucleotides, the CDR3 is TGTGCCAGCAGTGTTGTAGACAGCAGAACCTACGAGCAGTACTTA. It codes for CASSVVDSRTYEQYL.

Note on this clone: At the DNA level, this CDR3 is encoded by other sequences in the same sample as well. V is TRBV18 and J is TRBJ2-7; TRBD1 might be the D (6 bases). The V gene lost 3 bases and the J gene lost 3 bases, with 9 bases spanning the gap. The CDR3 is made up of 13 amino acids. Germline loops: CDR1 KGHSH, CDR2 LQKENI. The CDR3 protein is CASSPPDSYEQYF. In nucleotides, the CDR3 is TGTGCCAGCTCACCGCCGGACAGCTACGAGCAGTACTTC.

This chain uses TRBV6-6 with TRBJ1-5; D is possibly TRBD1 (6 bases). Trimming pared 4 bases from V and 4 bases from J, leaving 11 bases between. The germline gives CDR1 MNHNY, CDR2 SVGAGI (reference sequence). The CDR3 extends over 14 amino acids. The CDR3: CASSLGGTNQPQHF. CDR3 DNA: TGTGCCAGCAGTTTAGGGGGTACGAATCAGCCCCAGCATTTT.

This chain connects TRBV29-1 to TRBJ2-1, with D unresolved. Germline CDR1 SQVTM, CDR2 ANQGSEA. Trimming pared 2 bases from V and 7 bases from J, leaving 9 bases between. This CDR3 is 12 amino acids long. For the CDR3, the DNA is TGCAGCGTTGAAAAGGCTGCTAATGAGCAGTTCTTC. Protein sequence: CSVEKAANEQFF.

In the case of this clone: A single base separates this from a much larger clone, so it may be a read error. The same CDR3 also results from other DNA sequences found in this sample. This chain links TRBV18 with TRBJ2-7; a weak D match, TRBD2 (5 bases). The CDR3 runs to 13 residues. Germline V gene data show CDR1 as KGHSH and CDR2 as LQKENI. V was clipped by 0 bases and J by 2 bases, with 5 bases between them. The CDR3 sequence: CASSPPGAYEQYF. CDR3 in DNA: TGTGCCAGCTCACCACCCGGGGCCTACGAGCAGTACTTC. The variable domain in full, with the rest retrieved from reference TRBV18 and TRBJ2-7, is NAGVMQNPRHLVRRRGQEARLRCSPMKGHSHVYWYRQLPEEGLKFMVYLQKENIIDESGMPKERFSAEFPKEGPSILRIQQVVRGDSAAYFCASSPPGAYEQYFGPGTRLTVT.

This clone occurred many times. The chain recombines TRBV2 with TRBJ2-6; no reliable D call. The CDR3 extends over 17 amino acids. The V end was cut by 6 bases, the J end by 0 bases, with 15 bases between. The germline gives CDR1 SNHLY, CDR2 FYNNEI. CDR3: CASRLYDGISGANVLTF. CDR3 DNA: TGTGCCAGCAGGCTATATGATGGGATCTCTGGGGCCAACGTCCTGACTTTC.